The 19 T cell receptor beta chains listed next were all sequenced from one sample in a study of human CD4 T cells and Enterobacteriaceae. This table comes from immunoSEQ multiplex PCR, and its TCRdb copy is limited to in-frame clones, with some not included. The sample carries about 29,000 clones, around 80% recorded once. All CD4+ cells other than CD45RA+CCR7+CD95- naive cells were sorted as memory, over 95% pure. Sequencing used memory CD4+ T cells from blood. These receptors all stem from a human donor in good health.

This clone has only one observation. J is TRBJ1-2 and V is TRBV7-2; D perhaps matches TRBD1 (6 bases). Germline lookup yields CDR1 SGHTA and CDR2 FQGNSA. V was cut by 5 bases and J by 8 bases, with 18 bases left in between. CDR3 size: 14 residues. The CDR3 loop is CASSQNGQKGGYTF. The CDR3, as DNA: TGTGCCAGCAGCCAAAACGGACAGAAAGGGGGCTACACCTTC.

The chain carries TRBV11-2 and TRBJ2-7; tentative D call: TRBD1 (6 bases). Germline assignment: CDR1 SGHAT and CDR2 FQNNGV. The CDR3 is made up of 13 amino acids. V shed 5 bases and J shed 3 bases, with 11 bases lying between them. The CDR3 region has the DNA TGTGCCAGCAGCCCAGGGGCGGGCTACGAGCAGTACTTC. Residues: CASSPGAGYEQYF.

The gene calls are TRBV10-3 and TRBJ2-5; the match to TRBD2 covers 7 bases. Per germline, CDR1 ENHRY and CDR2 SYGVKD. The CDR3 is 14 residues long. Trimming at V came to 2 bases and at J to 5 bases, leaving 5 bases not matched to a gene. In DNA, the CDR3 is TGTGCCATCAGTGAGGCCGGGGGGAAGGAGACCCAGTACTTC. It translates to CAISEAGGKETQYF.

V and J are TRBV27 and TRBJ1-2; D is unclear. Trimming took 7 bases from V and 4 from J, leaving 16 bases between them. There are 14 residues in the CDR3. Germline V gene lookup returns CDR1 MNHEY and CDR2 SMNVEV (reference sequence). CDR3 protein: CASKLSKPPYGYTF. DNA for the CDR3: TGTGCCAGCAAGCTGTCTAAACCGCCCTATGGCTACACCTTC.

The chain combines TRBV10-2 with TRBJ2-1; 9 bases line up with TRBD2. After removal of 4 bases from V and 7 bases from J, the junction contained 8 bases not matched to a gene. This CDR3 comprises 15 residues. Germline CDR1 and CDR2: WSHSY and SAAADI. This CDR3 reads CASSVSGGKGNEQFF. In nucleotides, the CDR3 is TGCGCCAGCAGTGTTAGCGGGGGAAAAGGTAATGAGCAGTTCTTC.

This rearrangement joins TRBV11-2 to TRBJ2-7; a possible D gene is TRBD2 (6 bases). The germline V gene encodes CDR1 SGHAT and CDR2 FQNNGV. The CDR3 length is 14 residues. The germline V and J ends were trimmed by 1 base and 0 bases, with 7 bases remaining between them. The DNA of the CDR3 is TGTGCCAGCAGCTTAGGGACTAACTCCTACGAGCAGTACTTC. This gives the protein CASSLGTNSYEQYF.

This clone was recorded once. The chain couples TRBV7-3 to TRBJ1-1; 7 nucleotides align to TRBD1. V was pared by 1 base and J by 2 bases, with 1 base of the junction left unmatched. CDR3 length: 14 amino acids. Germline V lookup: CDR1 SGHTA, CDR2 FQGTGA. The CDR3 nucleotides read TGTGCCAGCAGCTTAAGACAGGGAAACACTGAAGCTTTCTTT. Amino acid sequence: CASSLRQGNTEAFF.

The V and J genes are TRBV27 and TRBJ2-3, with 7 bases identical to TRBD2. CDR3 length: 14 amino acids. V lost 4 bases, J lost 6 bases, and 7 bases stayed unmatched. The germline gives CDR1 MNHEY, CDR2 SMNVEV (reference sequence). The CDR3 here is CASSSRTSSDTQYF. CDR3 bases: TGTGCCAGCAGTTCCCGGACTAGTTCGGATACGCAGTATTTT.

This clone has just a few counts. The CDR3 loop reads CASSLFTTGNYGYTF. The CDR3, as DNA: TGTGCCAGCAGCCTCTTTACAACAGGGAACTATGGCTACACCTTC. This chain connects TRBV27 to TRBJ1-2, with D tentatively TRBD1 (6 bases). From germline, CDR1 is MNHEY and CDR2 SMNVEV (reference sequence). This CDR3 has 15 residues. V was cut by 6 bases and J by 2 bases, with 16 bases left in between.

The rearrangement links TRBV5-4 to TRBJ1-6; D perhaps matches TRBD1 (5 bases). Trimming stripped 2 bases from V and 7 bases from J, with 13 bases between. The germline V gene encodes CDR1 SGHNT and CDR2 YYREEE (reference sequence). The CDR3 runs 15 residues. In nucleotides, the CDR3 is TGTGCCAGCAGCTTTGGCGCGTGGACAAATTCACCCCTCCACTTT. This translates into CASSFGAWTNSPLHF. Supplemented by reference TRBV5-4 and TRBJ1-6, the full variable domain reads ETGVTQSPTHLIKTRGQQVTLRCSSQSGHNTVSWYQQALGQGPQFIFQYYREEENGRGNFPPRFSGLQFPNYSSELNVNALELDDSALYLCASSFGAWTNSPLHFGNGTRLTVT.

This clone was seen a single time. CDR3 sequence reads: CASSGRGRQETQYF. As DNA, the CDR3 is TGTGCCAGCAGCGGCCGGGGCCGGCAGGAGACCCAGTACTTC. This rearrangement joins TRBV5-4 to TRBJ2-5, with D perhaps given as TRBD1 or TRBD2 (5 bases each). The germline V and J ends were trimmed by 4 bases and 5 bases, with 15 bases remaining between them. Germline CDR1 SGHNT, CDR2 YYREEE (reference sequence). The CDR3 consists of 14 residues.

The rearrangement links TRBV7-2 to TRBJ1-2; D is ambiguous. This CDR3 contains 12 residues. Looked up from germline, CDR1 is SGHTA and CDR2 is FQGNSA. V lost 1 base and J 7 bases, leaving 7 bases between the germline ends. The CDR3 DNA is TGTGCCAGCAGCTTAGACGCCGGTGGCTACACCTTC. As protein: CASSLDAGGYTF.

The genes are TRBV18 and TRBJ2-2; the D call may be TRBD1 or TRBD2 (5 bases each). Per germline, CDR1 KGHSH and CDR2 LQKENI. V dropped 2 bases and J dropped 4 bases, with 11 bases sitting between them. The CDR3 sequence is 15 residues long. This CDR3 is CASSPTQGPTGELFF. The CDR3, as DNA: TGTGCCAGCTCACCAACTCAGGGACCCACCGGGGAGCTGTTTTTT.

This clone appeared a few times. The CDR3 region has the DNA TGTGCCAGCAGTGAACAAGGCTGGAACACTGAAGCTTTCTTT. It encodes CASSEQGWNTEAFF. The rearrangement links TRBV2 to TRBJ1-1; D gene ambiguous. Per germline, CDR1 SNHLY and CDR2 FYNNEI. The V end lost 2 bases, the J end lost 1 base, and 8 bases lay between the germline ends. CDR3 size: 14 residues.

This clone was recorded only once. The chain is built from TRBV19 and TRBJ2-1; D call uncertain. The germline V and J ends were trimmed by 4 bases and 10 bases, with 11 bases remaining between them. The CDR3 is 12 amino acids. Germline V lookup: CDR1 LNHDA, CDR2 SQIVND (reference sequence). CDR3 nucleotides: TGTGCCAGTAGTAACCGCATAGAGGAGCAGTTCTTC. Translated, it gives CASSNRIEEQFF.

This rearrangement joins TRBV5-1 to TRBJ1-1; no reliable D call. From germline, CDR1 is SGHRS and CDR2 YFSETQ. V gave up 0 bases and J gave up 0 bases, with 9 bases separating them. The CDR3 sequence is 15 residues long. CDR3: CASSLAAGMNTEAFF. DNA of the CDR3: TGCGCCAGCAGCTTGGCCGCGGGGATGAACACTGAAGCTTTCTTT.

This clone showed up just a few times. The rearrangement joins TRBV10-3 to TRBJ1-1, with a possible D match to TRBD1 (6 bases). The CDR3 is 17 amino acids. With 3 bases removed from V and 2 bases from J, the gap between germline ends came to 19 bases. Germline CDR1 and CDR2: ENHRY and SYGVKD. CDR3 protein: CAISDLKRGGSNTEAFF. CDR3 in DNA: TGTGCCATCAGTGACCTCAAGAGGGGGGGGTCTAACACTGAAGCTTTCTTT.

The chain is built from TRBV7-9 and TRBJ2-3, with D maybe TRBD1 (6 bases). The CDR3 extends over 17 amino acids. Germline CDR1 reads SEHNR; CDR2 reads FQNEAQ (reference sequence). Trimming shortened V by 5 bases and J by 4 bases, and 22 bases separated the two germline ends. The CDR3 protein is CASSPRGGRGGSDTQYF. The CDR3 coding sequence is TGTGCCAGCAGCCCTAGAGGAGGCAGGGGTGGTTCAGATACGCAGTATTTT.

The V and J genes are TRBV11-3 and TRBJ2-2; D gene ambiguous. This CDR3 comprises 12 residues. Germline V gene data show CDR1 as SGHNT and CDR2 as YENEEA. V lost 8 bases and J 4 bases, leaving 8 bases between the germline ends. CDR3 protein: CASGTITGELFF. The CDR3 nucleotides read TGTGCCAGCGGCACAATCACCGGGGAGCTGTTTTTT.